The T cell receptor (beta chain) under discussion was sequenced for a study of vaccination and CD4 T cells after COVID-19. About the study: All convalescent patients were nasal swab PCR positive for SARS-CoV-2; eight or nine had mild and one severe disease. Overlapping SARS-CoV-2, HCoV-NL63, HCoV-OC43 and HCoV-229E spike peptides were used to stimulate cells.

A note on this clonotype: Its specificity is unknown.

Sample treatment: 10-day PBMC culture with coronavirus spike peptide pools or control peptides (ViraFEST assay). Oncomine TCR Beta short-read sequencing was applied to DNA from cultured CD4+ T cells. TCRdb reprocessed the PCR reads with MiXCR, giving one entry per CDR3 protein. The profile shows 7,200 or so distinct CDR3 sequences, approximately 60% of them singletons. The germline V and J ends were trimmed by 1 base and 4 bases, with 10 bases remaining between them. The CDR3 length is 14 residues. CDR1 and CDR2 from the germline V gene are SGHVS and FNYEAQ. The sample taken for sequencing was CD4+ T cells from blood, cultured in vitro. The receptor was derived from a human donor who had recovered from COVID-19. The gene calls are TRBV7-6 and TRBJ1-1; D is unresolved. The DNA of the CDR3 is TGTGCCAGCAGCTTAGAAAAGGGTCCCACTGAAGCTTTCTTT. Its translation is CASSLEKGPTEAFF.